This T cell receptor beta chain is drawn from a study of cytomegalovirus exposure and HLA in healthy donors. Germline V CDR1 and CDR2: SGHAT, FQNNGV. This CDR3 spans 14 amino acids. The trim removed 1 base at V and 1 base at J, leaving 1 base unmatched. Only one count was recorded for this clone. As yet, its antigen is unknown. The sample holds other DNA sequences that translate to the same CDR3. Study outcomes and limitations: In a later analysis, HLA-associated TCR beta chains were more clonally expanded than equally common others.

60 Vbeta and 13 Jbeta primers were used in PCR. The assay was immunoSEQ multiplex PCR, and TCRdb's table has in-frame clones only and misses some. The table records some 150,000 clones, under 80% of them present only once. Sequencing was carried out using PBMCs. V gene TRBV11-2 combines with J gene TRBJ2-7; 7 bases agree with TRBD1. This receptor was identified in a man aged 25-40 years in good health and CMV-seronegative. Written as DNA, the CDR3 is TGTGCCAGCAGCTTAGTCAGGGGGTCCTACGAGCAGTACTTC. This sequence encodes CASSLVRGSYEQYF.